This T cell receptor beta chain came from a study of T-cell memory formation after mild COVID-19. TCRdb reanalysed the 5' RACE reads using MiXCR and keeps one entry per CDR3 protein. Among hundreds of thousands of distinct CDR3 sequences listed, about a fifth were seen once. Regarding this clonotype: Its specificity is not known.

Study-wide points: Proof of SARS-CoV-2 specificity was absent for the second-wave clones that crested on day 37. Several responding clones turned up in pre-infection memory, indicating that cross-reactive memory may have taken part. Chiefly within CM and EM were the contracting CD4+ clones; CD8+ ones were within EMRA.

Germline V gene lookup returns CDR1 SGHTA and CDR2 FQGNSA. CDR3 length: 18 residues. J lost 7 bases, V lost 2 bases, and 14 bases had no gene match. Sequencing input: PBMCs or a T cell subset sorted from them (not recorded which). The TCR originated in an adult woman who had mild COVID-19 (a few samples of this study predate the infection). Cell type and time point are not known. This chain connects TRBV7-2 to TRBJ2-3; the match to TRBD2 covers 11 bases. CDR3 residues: CASSLSLIAGGPSNTQYF. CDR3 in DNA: TGTGCCAGCAGCTTATCCCTAATAGCGGGAGGGCCCTCAAATACGCAGTATTTT.